The sequence of this TCR beta chain was determined in a study of shared clonotypes between healthy human individuals. Study-wide findings and caveats: What limited the represented genetic and exposure-history diversity was the small number of donors.

Assay runs were performed at deep level. The protocol was immunoSEQ multiplex PCR, while the TCRdb copy is restricted to in-frame clones and leaves out a portion. In the table there are about 2.4 million clones, approximately 93% of which are singletons. About this clone: Antigen specificity is unknown.

Partitioning of CD4+ cells yielded a CD45RA+ naive subset and a CD45RA-negative memory subset. The sequenced sample was naive CD4+ T cells from PBMCs. Subset in this sample: CD45RA+ positively selected. The sequence derives from a man aged 18 to 30 in good health. Some clones in this sample may be carry-over from other donors' samples.

The CDR3 DNA reads as TGTGCCAGCAGCTTACAACTCGGACTAGCGGGAGGGGCAGATACGCAGTATTTT. This sequence encodes CASSLQLGLAGGADTQYF. The J gene is TRBJ2-3, the V gene TRBV7-9, with 15 bases matching TRBD2. V shed 2 bases and J 4 bases; nucleotides not matched to a gene: 7. This CDR3 region has 18 residues. Germline-derived CDR1 and CDR2 are SEHNR and FQNEAQ (reference sequence).